This T cell receptor beta chain comes out of a study of T cell responses to AZD1222 COVID-19 vaccine. Study-level points and caveats: Of spike-specific TCRs, nearly half reportedly target regions left unmutated in variants. Baseline serology detected seropositivity in only a handful of AZD1222 recipients.

Some clones are missing from TCRdb's copy, which holds only in-frame ones; the method was immunoSEQ multiplex PCR. In the table there are 200,000 or so clones, about 89% of which are singletons. To note about this clone: What it recognizes is unknown.

Germline loops: CDR1 MNHEY, CDR2 SMNVEV (reference sequence). With 0 bases removed from V and 10 bases from J, the gap between germline ends came to 18 bases. The CDR3 totals 15 residues. The chain links TRBV27 to TRBJ1-1, with D maybe TRBD1 (5 bases). The receptor was isolated from an adult in good health. The sample in question was peripheral blood, obtained on day 0 of MenACWY control vaccination. CDR3 amino acids: CASSLSTVGTKRAFF. The CDR3 DNA reads TGTGCCAGCAGTTTATCGACGGTCGGGACTAAGAGAGCTTTCTTT.